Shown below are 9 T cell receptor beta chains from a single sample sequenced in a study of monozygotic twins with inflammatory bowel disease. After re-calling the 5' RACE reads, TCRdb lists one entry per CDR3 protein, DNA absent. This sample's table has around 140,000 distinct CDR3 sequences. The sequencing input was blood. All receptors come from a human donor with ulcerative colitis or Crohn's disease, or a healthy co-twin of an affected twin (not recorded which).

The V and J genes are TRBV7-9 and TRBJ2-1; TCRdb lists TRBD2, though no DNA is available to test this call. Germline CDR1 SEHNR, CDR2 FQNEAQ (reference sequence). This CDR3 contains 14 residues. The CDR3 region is CASSLLAGGDEQFF.

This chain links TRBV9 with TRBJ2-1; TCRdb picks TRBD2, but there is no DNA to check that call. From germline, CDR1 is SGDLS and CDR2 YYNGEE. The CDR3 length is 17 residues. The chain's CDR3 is CASSVESSGVRYNEQFF. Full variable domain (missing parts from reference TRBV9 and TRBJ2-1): DSGVTQTPKHLITATGQRVTLRCSPRSGDLSVYWYQQSLDQGLQFLIQYYNGEERAKGNILERFSAQQFPDLHSELNLSSLELGDSALYFCASSVESSGVRYNEQFFGPGTRLTVL.

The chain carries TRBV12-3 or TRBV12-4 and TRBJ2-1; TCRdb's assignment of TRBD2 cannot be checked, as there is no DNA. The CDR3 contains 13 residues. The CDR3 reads CASRPNSGGEQFF.

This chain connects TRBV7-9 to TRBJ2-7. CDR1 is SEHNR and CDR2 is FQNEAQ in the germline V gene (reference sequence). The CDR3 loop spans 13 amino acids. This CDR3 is CASSPLGPYEQYF.

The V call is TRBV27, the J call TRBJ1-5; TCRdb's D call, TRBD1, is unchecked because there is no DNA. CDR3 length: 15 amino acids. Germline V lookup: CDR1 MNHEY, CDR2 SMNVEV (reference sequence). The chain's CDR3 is CASKMGQGHNQPQHF.

The CDR3 protein is CASSFAAGADEQYF. The chain joins TRBV5-1 to TRBJ2-7; the D gene TCRdb calls, TRBD2, cannot be checked with no DNA. The length of the CDR3 is 14 residues. Germline loops: CDR1 SGHRS, CDR2 YFSETQ.

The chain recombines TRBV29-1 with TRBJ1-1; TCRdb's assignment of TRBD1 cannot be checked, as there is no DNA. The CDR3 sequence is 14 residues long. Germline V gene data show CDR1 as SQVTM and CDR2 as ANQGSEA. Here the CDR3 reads CSVLQGPKNTEAFF.

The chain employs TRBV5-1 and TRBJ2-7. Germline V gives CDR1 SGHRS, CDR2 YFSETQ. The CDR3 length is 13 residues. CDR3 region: CASSLYGSYEQYF.

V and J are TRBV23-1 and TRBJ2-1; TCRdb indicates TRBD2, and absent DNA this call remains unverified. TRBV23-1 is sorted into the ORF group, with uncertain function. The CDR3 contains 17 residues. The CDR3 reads CASSQSATSGGNNEQFF.